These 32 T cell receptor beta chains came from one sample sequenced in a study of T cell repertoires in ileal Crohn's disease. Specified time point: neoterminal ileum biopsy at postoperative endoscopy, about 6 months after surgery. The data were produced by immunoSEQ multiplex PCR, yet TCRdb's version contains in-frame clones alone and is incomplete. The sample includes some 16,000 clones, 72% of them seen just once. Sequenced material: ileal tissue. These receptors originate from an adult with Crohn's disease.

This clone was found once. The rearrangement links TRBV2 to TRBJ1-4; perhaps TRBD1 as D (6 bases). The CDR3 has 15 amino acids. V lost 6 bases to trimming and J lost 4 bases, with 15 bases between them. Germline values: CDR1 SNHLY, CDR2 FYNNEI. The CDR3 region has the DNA TGTGCCAGCAGCGATACAGGGAGCAATAATGAAAAACTGTTTTTT. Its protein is CASSDTGSNNEKLFF.

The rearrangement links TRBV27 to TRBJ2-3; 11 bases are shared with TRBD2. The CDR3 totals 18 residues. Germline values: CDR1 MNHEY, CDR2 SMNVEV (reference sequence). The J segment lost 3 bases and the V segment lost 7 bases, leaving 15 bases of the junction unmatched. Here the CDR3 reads CASKYSGGANRRTDTQYF. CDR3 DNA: TGTGCCAGCAAGTATAGCGGGGGGGCTAATCGCCGTACAGATACGCAGTATTTT.

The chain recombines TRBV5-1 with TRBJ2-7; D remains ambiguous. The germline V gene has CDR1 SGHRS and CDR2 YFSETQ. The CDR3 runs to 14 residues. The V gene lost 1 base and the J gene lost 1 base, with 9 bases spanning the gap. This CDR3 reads CASSLTVTSYEQYF. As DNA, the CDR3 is TGCGCCAGCAGCTTGACAGTTACGTCCTACGAGCAGTACTTC. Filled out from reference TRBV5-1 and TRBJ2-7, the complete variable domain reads KAGVTQTPRYLIKTRGQQVTLSCSPISGHRSVSWYQQTPGQGLQFLFEYFSETQRNKGNFPGRFSGRQFSNSRSEMNVSTLELGDSALYLCASSLTVTSYEQYFGPGTRLTVT.

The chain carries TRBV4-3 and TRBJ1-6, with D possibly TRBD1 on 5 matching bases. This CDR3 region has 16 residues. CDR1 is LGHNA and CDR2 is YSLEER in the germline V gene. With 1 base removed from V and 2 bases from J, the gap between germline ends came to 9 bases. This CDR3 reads CASSQGPGTYNSPLHF. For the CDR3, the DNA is TGCGCCAGCAGCCAAGGTCCAGGGACCTATAATTCACCCCTCCACTTT.

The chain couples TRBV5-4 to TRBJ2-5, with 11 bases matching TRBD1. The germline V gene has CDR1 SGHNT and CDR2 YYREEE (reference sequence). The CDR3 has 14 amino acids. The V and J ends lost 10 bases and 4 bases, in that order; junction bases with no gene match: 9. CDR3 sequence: CAGGDRGRAETQYF. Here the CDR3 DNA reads TGTGCCGGCGGGGACAGGGGGAGAGCAGAGACCCAGTACTTC.

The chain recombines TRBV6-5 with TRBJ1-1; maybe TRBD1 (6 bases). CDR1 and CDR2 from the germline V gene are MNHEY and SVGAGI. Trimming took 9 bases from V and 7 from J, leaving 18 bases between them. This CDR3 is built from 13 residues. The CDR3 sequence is CASSTGPRGEAFF. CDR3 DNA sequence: TGTGCCAGTTCTACAGGGCCCAGGGGTGAAGCTTTCTTT.

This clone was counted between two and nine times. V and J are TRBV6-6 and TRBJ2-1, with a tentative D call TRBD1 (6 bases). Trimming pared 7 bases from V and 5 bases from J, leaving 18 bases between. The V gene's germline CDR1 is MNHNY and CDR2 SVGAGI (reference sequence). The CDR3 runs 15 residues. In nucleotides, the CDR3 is TGTGCCAGCACCGAAGGGGGAGCTCGCCACAATGAGCAGTTCTTC. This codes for CASTEGGARHNEQFF.

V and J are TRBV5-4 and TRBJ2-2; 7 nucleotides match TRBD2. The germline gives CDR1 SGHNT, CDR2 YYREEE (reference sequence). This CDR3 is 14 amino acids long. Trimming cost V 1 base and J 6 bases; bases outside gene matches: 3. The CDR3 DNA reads TGTGCCAGCAGCTTGCTAGGGAGGGCCGGGGAGCTGTTTTTT. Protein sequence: CASSLLGRAGELFF.

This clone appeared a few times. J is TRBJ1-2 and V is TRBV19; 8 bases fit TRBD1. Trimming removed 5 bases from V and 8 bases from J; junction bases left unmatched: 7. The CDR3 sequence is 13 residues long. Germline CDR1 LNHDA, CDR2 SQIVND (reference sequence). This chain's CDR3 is CASSPPTGVGYTF. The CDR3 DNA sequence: TGTGCCAGTAGTCCCCCGACAGGGGTCGGCTACACCTTC.

As DNA, the CDR3 is TGCGCCAGCAGCCGCCTACAATTGGGCGCAGATACGCAGTATTTT. As protein: CASSRLQLGADTQYF. The chain uses TRBV5-1 and TRBJ2-3; D is uncertain. The CDR3 is 15 amino acids. Trimming pared 4 bases from V and 4 bases from J, leaving 16 bases between. Germline V gives CDR1 SGHRS, CDR2 YFSETQ.

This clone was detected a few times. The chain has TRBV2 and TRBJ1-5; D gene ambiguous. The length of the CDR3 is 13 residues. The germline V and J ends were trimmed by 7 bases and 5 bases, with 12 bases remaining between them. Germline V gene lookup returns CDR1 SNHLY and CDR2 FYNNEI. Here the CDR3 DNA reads TGTGCCAGCAAAGGCACTAGGGATCAGCCCCAGCATTTT. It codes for CASKGTRDQPQHF. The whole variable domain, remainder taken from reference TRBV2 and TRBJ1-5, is EPEVTQTPSHQVTQMGQEVILRCVPISNHLYFYWYRQILGQKVEFLVSFYNNEISEKSEIFDDQFSVERPDGSNFTLKIRSTKLEDSAMYFCASKGTRDQPQHFGDGTRLSIL.

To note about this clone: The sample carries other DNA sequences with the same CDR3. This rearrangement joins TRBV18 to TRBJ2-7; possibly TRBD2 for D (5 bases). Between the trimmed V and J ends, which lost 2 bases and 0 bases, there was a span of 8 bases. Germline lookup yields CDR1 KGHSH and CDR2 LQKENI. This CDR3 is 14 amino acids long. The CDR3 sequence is CASSPTGSSYEQYF. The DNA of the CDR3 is TGTGCCAGCTCACCAACGGGAAGCTCCTACGAGCAGTACTTC.

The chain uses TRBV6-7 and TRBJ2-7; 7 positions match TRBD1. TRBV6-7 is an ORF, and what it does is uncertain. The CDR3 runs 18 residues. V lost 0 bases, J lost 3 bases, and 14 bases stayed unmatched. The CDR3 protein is CASSYSKYRGSRHYEQYF. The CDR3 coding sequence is TGTGCCAGCAGTTACTCGAAGTACAGGGGCAGTCGGCACTACGAGCAGTACTTC.

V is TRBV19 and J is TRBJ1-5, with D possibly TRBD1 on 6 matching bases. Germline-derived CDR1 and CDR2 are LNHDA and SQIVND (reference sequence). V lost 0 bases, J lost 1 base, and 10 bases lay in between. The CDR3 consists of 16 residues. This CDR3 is CASSIETGWSNQPQHF. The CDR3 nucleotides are TGTGCCAGTAGTATAGAGACAGGTTGGAGCAATCAGCCCCAGCATTTT.

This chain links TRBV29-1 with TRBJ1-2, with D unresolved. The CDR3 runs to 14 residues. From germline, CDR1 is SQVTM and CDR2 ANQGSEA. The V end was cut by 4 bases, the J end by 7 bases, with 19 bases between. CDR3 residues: CSVVAFGVVRGYTF. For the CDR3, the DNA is TGCAGCGTTGTCGCCTTCGGGGTCGTTCGTGGCTACACCTTC.

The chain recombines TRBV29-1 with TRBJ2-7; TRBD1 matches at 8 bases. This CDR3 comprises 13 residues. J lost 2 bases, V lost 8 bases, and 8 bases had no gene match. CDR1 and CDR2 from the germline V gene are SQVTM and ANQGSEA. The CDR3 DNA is TGCAGCATTGCCAGGGGACAGGCCTACGAGCAGTACTTC. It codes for CSIARGQAYEQYF.

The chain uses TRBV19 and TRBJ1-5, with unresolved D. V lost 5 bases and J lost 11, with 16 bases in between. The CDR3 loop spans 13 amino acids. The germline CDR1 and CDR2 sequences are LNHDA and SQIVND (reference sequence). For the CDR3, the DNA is TGTGCCAGTAGTTTCCGTCTATCTGAGGCCCAGCATTTT. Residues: CASSFRLSEAQHF.

The CDR3 reads CASSQDATGDYEQYF. CDR3 coding DNA: TGCGCCAGCAGCCAAGACGCGACAGGAGACTACGAGCAGTACTTC. The rearrangement joins TRBV4-1 to TRBJ2-7, with D possibly matching TRBD1 (6 bases). CDR3 length equals 15 residues. Trimming removed 0 bases at V and 3 bases at J, with 12 bases between. Germline CDR1 is MGHRA and CDR2 is YSYEKL.

CDR3 region: CASSPRWDSGETQYF. The CDR3 DNA reads TGTGCCAGCAGCCCCCGGTGGGACTCGGGGGAGACCCAGTACTTC. The rearrangement uses TRBV4-2 and TRBJ2-5, with D perhaps TRBD2 (6 bases). The V end was cut by 4 bases, the J end by 5 bases, with 17 bases between. This CDR3 comprises 15 residues. Germline-derived CDR1 and CDR2 are LGHNA and YNFKEQ.

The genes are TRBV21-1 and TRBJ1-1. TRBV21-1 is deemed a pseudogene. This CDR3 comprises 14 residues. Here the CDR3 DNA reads TGTGCCAGCAGCAGGATAGCCCCAGTGGGGAGACCTTTCTTT. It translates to CASSRIAPVGRPFF.

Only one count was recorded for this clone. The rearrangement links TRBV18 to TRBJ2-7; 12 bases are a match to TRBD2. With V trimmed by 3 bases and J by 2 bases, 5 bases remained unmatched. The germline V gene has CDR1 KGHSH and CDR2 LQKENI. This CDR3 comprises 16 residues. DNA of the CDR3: TGTGCCAGCTCACCCCTAGCGGGGGGGGAAACCTACGAGCAGTACTTC. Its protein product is CASSPLAGGETYEQYF. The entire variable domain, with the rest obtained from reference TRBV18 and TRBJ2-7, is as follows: NAGVMQNPRHLVRRRGQEARLRCSPMKGHSHVYWYRQLPEEGLKFMVYLQKENIIDESGMPKERFSAEFPKEGPSILRIQQVVRGDSAAYFCASSPLAGGETYEQYFGPGTRLTVT.

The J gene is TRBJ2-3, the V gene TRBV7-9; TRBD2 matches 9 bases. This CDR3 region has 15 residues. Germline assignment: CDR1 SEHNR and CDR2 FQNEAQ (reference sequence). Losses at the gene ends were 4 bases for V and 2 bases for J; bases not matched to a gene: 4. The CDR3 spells CASSSLAGITDTQYF. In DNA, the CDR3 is TGTGCCAGCAGCTCTCTAGCGGGAATCACAGATACGCAGTATTTT. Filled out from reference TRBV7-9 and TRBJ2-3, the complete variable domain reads DTGVSQNPRHKITKRGQNVTFRCDPISEHNRLYWYRQTLGQGPEFLTYFQNEAQLEKSRLLSDRFSAERPKGSFSTLEIQRTEQGDSAMYLCASSSLAGITDTQYFGPGTRLTVL.

DNA of the CDR3: TGTGCCAGCAGCCTCCTACTAGGCTACGAGCAGTACTTC. The encoded protein is CASSLLLGYEQYF. The chain has TRBV4-2 and TRBJ2-7, with D perhaps TRBD2 (5 bases). The length of the CDR3 is 13 residues. Trimming took 4 bases from V and 3 from J, leaving 10 bases between them. Germline CDR1 LGHNA, CDR2 YNFKEQ.

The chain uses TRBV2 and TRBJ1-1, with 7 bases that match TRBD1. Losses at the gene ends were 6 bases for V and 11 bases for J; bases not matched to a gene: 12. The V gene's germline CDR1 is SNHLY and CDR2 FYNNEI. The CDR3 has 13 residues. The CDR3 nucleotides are TGTGCCAGCAGAGGAGACTCACAGGGGAGGGCTTTCTTT. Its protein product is CASRGDSQGRAFF.

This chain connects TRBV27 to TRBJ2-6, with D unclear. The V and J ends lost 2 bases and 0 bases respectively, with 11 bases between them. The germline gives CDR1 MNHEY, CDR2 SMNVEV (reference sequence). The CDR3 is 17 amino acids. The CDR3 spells CASSLRPTYSGANVLTF. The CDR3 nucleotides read TGTGCCAGCAGTTTACGTCCCACCTACTCTGGGGCCAACGTCCTGACTTTC.

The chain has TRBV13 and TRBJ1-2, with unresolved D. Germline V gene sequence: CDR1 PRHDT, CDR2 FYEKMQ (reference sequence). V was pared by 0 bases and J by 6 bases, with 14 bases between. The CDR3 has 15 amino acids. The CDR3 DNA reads TGTGCCAGCAGCTTAGGGTACCCCCGGGAAGATGGCTACACCTTC. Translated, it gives CASSLGYPREDGYTF.

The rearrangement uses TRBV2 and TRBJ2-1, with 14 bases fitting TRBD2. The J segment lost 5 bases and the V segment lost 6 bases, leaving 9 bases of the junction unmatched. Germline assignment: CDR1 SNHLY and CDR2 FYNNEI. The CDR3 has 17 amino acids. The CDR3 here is CASRISGLAGAHNEQFF. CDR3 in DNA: TGTGCCAGCAGGATATCGGGACTAGCGGGGGCACACAATGAGCAGTTCTTC.

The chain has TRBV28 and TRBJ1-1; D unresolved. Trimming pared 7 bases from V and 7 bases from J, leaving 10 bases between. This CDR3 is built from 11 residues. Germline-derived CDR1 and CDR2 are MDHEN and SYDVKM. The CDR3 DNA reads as TGTGCCAGCACCGACCGGGTTGAAGCTTTCTTT. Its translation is CASTDRVEAFF.

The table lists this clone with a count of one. Here the CDR3 DNA reads TGTGCCTGCCGGTCATCAGGCCGGGAGCTGTTTTTT. Its protein product is CACRSSGRELFF. The chain combines TRBV30 with TRBJ2-2; D unclear. Looked up from germline, CDR1 is GTSNPN and CDR2 is SVGIG (reference sequence). V was trimmed by 6 bases and J by 9 bases, leaving 14 bases between them. The CDR3 contains 12 residues.

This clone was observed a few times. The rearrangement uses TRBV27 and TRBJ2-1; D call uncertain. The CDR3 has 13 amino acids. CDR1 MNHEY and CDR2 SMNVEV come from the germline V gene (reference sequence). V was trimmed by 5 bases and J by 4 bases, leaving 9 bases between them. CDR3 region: CASSRGVYNEQFF. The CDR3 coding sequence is TGTGCCAGCAGTAGAGGAGTTTACAATGAGCAGTTCTTC.

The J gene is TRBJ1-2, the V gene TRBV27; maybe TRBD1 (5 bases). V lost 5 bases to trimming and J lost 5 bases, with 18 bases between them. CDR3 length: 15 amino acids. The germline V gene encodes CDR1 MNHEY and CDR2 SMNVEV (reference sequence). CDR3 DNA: TGTGCCAGCAGTATAAAAAGGGGAGGTATATATGGCTACACCTTC. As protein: CASSIKRGGIYGYTF.

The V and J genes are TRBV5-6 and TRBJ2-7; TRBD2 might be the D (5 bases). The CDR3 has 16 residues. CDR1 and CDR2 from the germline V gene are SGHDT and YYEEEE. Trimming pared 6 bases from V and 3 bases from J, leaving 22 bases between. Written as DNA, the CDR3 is TGTGCCAGCACCTCCCGGTCTTTACTAGGAGTCTACGAGCAGTACTTC. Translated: CASTSRSLLGVYEQYF.